This TCR beta chain was sequenced for a study of regulatory T cells in long-lasting Graves disease (dated by TCRdb to about 2021). Looking at the study overall: Patients with newly diagnosed Graves' disease had been on antithyroid drugs for under 3 months. Patients with persistent Graves' disease were compared with patients with newly diagnosed Graves' disease using TCR sequencing and RNA sequencing of peripheral blood. The study was registered as a clinical trial and conducted in China. A total of around 35 samples were covered by TCR sequencing, comprising roughly 13 persistent and around 20 newly diagnosed Graves' disease patients.

From its cysteine to its phenylalanine, the CDR3 spans 14 amino acids. Only the CDR3 DNA is retained, 42 bases long and in frame from the first base. V is reduced by 3 bases and J by 5 bases, leaving a spacing of 11 bases between them. Sequences ENHRY (CDR1) and SYGVKD (CDR2) are obtained from the germline V gene. This clonotype appeared many times. The target of this receptor is not known. Base qualities are not provided; no much larger clone lies one nucleotide away. The sample's time point, from its label and the paper: newly diagnosed GD, antithyroid drugs for less than 3 months. For both TCR sequencing and RNA sequencing, RNA was extracted from PBMCs using TRIzol. The diagnosis of Graves' disease followed American Thyroid Association guidelines. Patients for the study were recruited at an endocrinology department in Xi'an, China. Each patient gave approximately 8.8 milliliters of peripheral blood, collected in an EDTA anticoagulant tube. Ficoll Paque Plus density gradient separation was used to isolate PBMCs, and no further T cell sorting was performed. An Agilent 2100 Bioanalyzer and agarose gel were used to check RNA quality, and a NanoDrop 2000 was used to measure RNA concentration.

Findings and caveats that apply to the study as a whole: A larger number of public clonotypes was shared among persistent patients (over 2,500) than among newly diagnosed patients (about 990). TRBV28, TRBJ1-2 and TRBJ2-5 were preferentially used in persistent disease, while TRBV20-1 and TRBJ2-1 were favored in newly diagnosed disease. Compared with newly diagnosed patients, patients with persistent Graves' disease had lower TCR Shannon entropy and fewer highly expanded clones, which suggests clonal expansion. The authors acknowledged the small sample size as a limitation that may reduce accuracy. Only the TCR beta chain was sequenced and analyzed. The study examined only peripheral blood because the primary lesion, thyroid tissue, could not be accessed.

The library was prepared using multiplex PCR. The instrument was an Illumina HiSeq 4000. TCR beta libraries were built with iRepertoire HTBI primers and Arm-PCR amplification of CDR3 regions. PCR products were gel purified before sequencing. In the paper's pipeline: A total of roughly 58 TRBV and more than twelve TRBJ segments were identified across samples and were used for gene usage analysis of CDR3 amino acid clonotypes. COPE and FqMerger were used to merge the filtered high-quality paired reads into contigs. BLAST was used to align contigs to IMGT TRBV, TRBD and TRBJ reference genes, with CDR3 defined following IMGT. Highly expanded clones were defined as clonotypes with a frequency above 0.1%. Shannon entropy was used to measure repertoire diversity, and the Gini coefficient was used to measure V-J evenness. A clonotype was considered public if more than one individual shared it. The public reads were quality trimmed at Q25 with fastp and then assembled into clones with MiXCR by TCRdb, keeping productive beta chains. CDR3 protein duplicates are merged, each entry listing the most common genes and DNA. Clone size and V and J calls follow TCRdb, not the original study. For this sample there are about 450,000 distinct CDR3 sequences; less than 15% appear just once. The biggest ten clones account for approximately 19% of the sample.

These same records also appear under a second study, on T cells in Graves' hyperthyroidism and ophthalmopathy. Per that second paper: Stable Graves' hyperthyroidism was defined as the absence of progression to ophthalmopathy over 18 months of follow-up. Hyperthyroidism patients were newly diagnosed, had a disease duration of under 2 months, and were aged 18 to 65 years. Exclusion was applied to patients with uncontrolled infections, other autoimmune diseases, pregnancy or lactation. Diagnoses relied on clinical symptoms, serum thyroxine and TRAb, thyroid ultrasound and orbital computed tomography. A first-round RT-PCR of the TCR CDR3 used the HTBI primer set with the Qiagen OneStep RT-PCR kit. Most expanded thyroid clonotypes (frequency above 0.001) were also detected in blood, a finding suggesting that blood repertoires may reflect thyroid immune responses. In cross-validation, a model built on a 13 V-J signature told ophthalmopathy apart from stable hyperthyroidism with 87.88% sensitivity and about 81% specificity, and in testing the same model reached 80%/75%. In validation, the model predicted progression to ophthalmopathy with 55% to 71% sensitivity and about 73% specificity, a median of around 6.6 months before onset. TCR V-J signatures able to tell the groups apart were searched for in a discovery cohort of 90 to 100 patients, of whom more than 40 had Graves' ophthalmopathy and 55 to 65 had stable Graves' hyperthyroidism. Whether ophthalmopathy could be predicted prospectively was tested in an independent validation cohort made up of some 20 hyperthyroidism patients plus 17 patients who later progressed to ophthalmopathy. The approximately 90 discovery patients were divided at random into training and test sets in a 7:3 ratio. In addition, the study compared T-cell repertoires in thyroid tissue and in blood from roughly six Graves' hyperthyroidism patients. Following sampling, methimazole starting at 30 mg daily was given to hyperthyroidism patients, and high-dose intravenous methylprednisolone was given to ophthalmopathy patients. Libraries were constructed in a second round of multiplex PCR, after which size selection and purification were performed. Paired-end sequencing of the libraries was performed with 100 bp reads on an Illumina HiSeq2000. SOAPnuke was used to process the raw data, with reads discarded if the reads contained adapters or uncalled bases, had a mean Phred below 15, or lacked an exact constant-primer or identifier match. COPE v1.2.5 was used to merge high-quality paired reads, and clonotypes were defined as unique nucleotide sequences. Clonotypes were aligned to IMGT TRBV, TRBD and TRBJ reference segments using MiTCR v1.1. The analysis included only V-J combinations with a frequency above 0.0001, which together covered 99% to 99.2% of the repertoires. The TCS score was defined as the ratio of F50 (clonal expansion) to E x V (chaos), calculated using BLOSUM62-based TCRdist between CDR3 peptides within each V-J. Welch's t-statistics and random forest reduced just over 500 V-J features to roughly 13, which were used in a naive Bayes classifier (R e1071). Sample size was not statistically predetermined, and blinding of investigators to group allocation was not performed. According to the paper, TCR Vbeta CDR3 sequencing was carried out on approximately 140 peripheral blood samples, which came from under 50 ophthalmopathy, approximately 72 hyperthyroidism and some 17 progressor patients.

This sequence was found in a woman aged 50 to 60 with Graves disease. Donor details come from another sample of the same person, matched by shared clones. The chain is made from TRBV10-3 and TRBJ1-5, with TRBD1 perhaps the D gene, on 6 matching bases. The sequenced sample was peripheral blood mononuclear cells (PBMCs), obtained at new diagnosis, from a patient treated with antithyroid drugs. The DNA reads as follows: TGTGCCATCAGTGATAACAGGGCTTATCAGCCCCAGCATTTT. This gives the protein CAISDNRAYQPQHF.